Shown below are 30 T cell receptor beta chains from a single sample sequenced in a study of blood T cell repertoires in COVID-19 (dated by TCRdb to between 2020 and 2021). Library creation used the immunoSEQ multiplex PCR assay. TCRdb's version of the immuneACCESS table is confined to in-frame rearrangements and falls short of the full clone set. An unresolved V gene accounts for under half of the shortfall where checked; the remainder is of unknown origin. The sample table lists some 190,000 clones, 76% of them with a count of one. Less than 20% of the sample is held by the ten biggest clonotypes. The specimen was PBMCs or T cells enriched from blood (not recorded which). The source is a woman aged 50 to 60 with acute COVID-19.

This chain links TRBV7-3 with TRBJ2-2; no clear D. Germline V gene lookup returns CDR1 SGHTA and CDR2 FQGTGA. The V end lost 1 base, the J end lost 3 bases, and 9 bases lay between the germline ends. This CDR3 is 15 amino acids long. The CDR3 spells CASSLINGDTGELFF. CDR3 nucleotide sequence: TGTGCCAGCAGCTTAATAAACGGAGACACCGGGGAGCTGTTTTTT.

This clone is a singleton in its sample. The CDR3, as DNA: TGCGCCAGCAGCCGCCGGCAGGGGGGAAGCACAGATACGCAGTATTTT. Protein sequence: CASSRRQGGSTDTQYF. This sequence joins TRBV5-1 and TRBJ2-3, with D tentatively TRBD1 (7 bases). V was cut by 4 bases and J by 0 bases, with 15 bases left in between. This CDR3 contains 16 residues. Per the germline V gene, CDR1 is SGHRS and CDR2 is YFSETQ.

V usage is TRBV27 and J usage is TRBJ1-1; weak D call: TRBD1 (6 bases). CDR1 MNHEY and CDR2 SMNVEV come from the germline V gene (reference sequence). V gave up 3 bases and J gave up 5 bases, with 16 bases separating them. The CDR3 loop spans 15 amino acids. Written as DNA, the CDR3 is TGTGCCAGCAGTTTGGGGGGGGGCGTGAGGACTGAAGCTTTCTTT. Protein sequence: CASSLGGGVRTEAFF.

The chain uses TRBV27 and TRBJ1-1, with 7 bases lining up with TRBD1. CDR1 is MNHEY, CDR2 SMNVEV, per germline (reference sequence). V was pared by 5 bases and J by 7 bases, with 7 bases of the junction left unmatched. The CDR3 has 13 residues. DNA of the CDR3: TGTGCCAGCAGTATGTACCGGGACAGTGAAGCTTTCTTT. This gives the protein CASSMYRDSEAFF.

The chain uses TRBV19 and TRBJ2-5; 15 nucleotides line up with TRBD2. The CDR3 loop spans 19 amino acids. The germline gives CDR1 LNHDA, CDR2 SQIVND (reference sequence). The ends lost 6 bases at V and 4 bases at J; junction bases unmatched: 15. The CDR3 sequence: CASSPHLSGLAGGGETQYF. Written as DNA, the CDR3 is TGTGCCAGTAGCCCACACCTCTCGGGACTAGCGGGGGGTGGAGAGACCCAGTACTTC.

The chain combines TRBV14 with TRBJ2-3; tentatively, D is TRBD2 (5 bases). Germline V gene data show CDR1 as SGHDN and CDR2 as FVKESK. This CDR3 has 14 amino acids. V lost 1 base and J lost 8, with 13 bases in between. In nucleotides, the CDR3 is TGTGCCAGCAGCCAAGGTTCACTAGTAGGTACGCAGTATTTT. Its protein product is CASSQGSLVGTQYF.

This chain joins TRBV7-8 and TRBJ1-1, with 7 bases that match TRBD1. With V trimmed by 5 bases and J by 2 bases, 14 bases remained unmatched. CDR3 size: 17 residues. Germline V gene sequence: CDR1 SGHVS, CDR2 FQNEAQ. CDR3 region: CASSLGTATNFNTEAFF. CDR3 nucleotides: TGTGCCAGCAGCCTTGGGACAGCTACTAATTTTAACACTGAAGCTTTCTTT.

The chain combines TRBV21-1 with TRBJ2-3; TRBD2, the table's D call, was not compared with the DNA. TRBV21-1 has pseudogene status. The CDR3 length is 22 residues. CDR3 nucleotides: TGTGCCAGCAGCAAAGGGGGGGTGGAGAGTACACCGGTGAACGACAACACAGATACGCAGTATTTT. Protein: CASSKGGVESTPVNDNTDTQYF.

The V gene is TRBV28, the J gene TRBJ2-6; unclear D gene. This CDR3 contains 14 residues. Germline CDR1 reads MDHEN; CDR2 reads SYDVKM. The V gene lost 8 bases and the J gene lost 0 bases, with 8 bases spanning the gap. The CDR3 nucleotides are TGTGCCAGCTACAGCCCCTCTGGGGCCAACGTCCTGACTTTC. It encodes CASYSPSGANVLTF.

The chain uses TRBV30 and TRBJ1-2; D gene ambiguous. CDR1 is GTSNPN, CDR2 SVGIG, per germline (reference sequence). Trimming took off 3 bases at V and 4 bases at J, with 9 bases between the two ends. CDR3 length equals 12 residues. The CDR3 spells CAWRVTIYGYTF. The CDR3 coding sequence is TGTGCCTGGAGAGTGACAATCTATGGCTACACCTTC.

As for this clone: Distinct nucleotide sequences in the sample also encode this CDR3. The chain couples TRBV27 to TRBJ1-6; D perhaps matches TRBD1 (6 bases). From germline, CDR1 is MNHEY and CDR2 SMNVEV (reference sequence). V was trimmed by 3 bases and J by 5 bases, leaving 8 bases between them. There are 14 residues in the CDR3. The CDR3 DNA follows: TGTGCCAGCAGTTTCTGGACAGATAATTCACCCCTCCACTTT. Translating it yields CASSFWTDNSPLHF.

V is TRBV12-3 or TRBV12-4 and J is TRBJ1-1; D unresolved. V lost 5 bases to trimming and J lost 1 base, with 8 bases between them. The CDR3 extends over 13 amino acids. Written as DNA, the CDR3 is TGTGCCAGCAGTCGGCAGGAGAACACTGAAGCTTTCTTT. Translated, it gives CASSRQENTEAFF.

The J gene is TRBJ1-1, the V gene TRBV4-2; no firm D call. Trimming cost V 1 base and J 5 bases, with 11 bases left between them. The CDR3 runs 14 residues. Germline CDR1 and CDR2: LGHNA and YNFKEQ. The CDR3 region has the DNA TGTGCCAGCAGCCAAGGAATGGAGGGTACTGAAGCTTTCTTT. Encoded protein: CASSQGMEGTEAFF.

The chain links TRBV3-1 (or the pseudogene TRBV3-2) to TRBJ2-4, with D possibly matching TRBD2 (6 bases). Looked up from germline, CDR1 is LGHDT and CDR2 is YNNKEL (reference sequence). The CDR3 length is 17 residues. V was trimmed by 0 bases and J by 5 bases, leaving 17 bases between them. CDR3: CASSQDVGREDQNIQYF. CDR3 nucleotide sequence: TGTGCCAGCAGCCAAGATGTCGGCAGGGAGGACCAAAACATTCAGTACTTC.

The chain uses TRBV6-5 and TRBJ1-4; maybe TRBD1 (5 bases). This CDR3 spans 12 amino acids. The germline V gene encodes CDR1 MNHEY and CDR2 SVGAGI. The V gene lost 2 bases and the J gene lost 7 bases, with 5 bases spanning the gap. The CDR3 reads CASSYTGEKLFF. CDR3 bases: TGTGCCAGCAGTTACACAGGTGAAAAACTGTTTTTT.

The genes are TRBV6-4 and TRBJ2-3, with D maybe TRBD2 (5 bases). The CDR3 has 14 amino acids. V lost 4 bases to trimming and J lost 2 bases, with 10 bases between them. Germline loops: CDR1 MRHNA, CDR2 SNTAGT. The CDR3 DNA reads TGTGCCAGCAGTGTAGCCCTAGCCACAGATACGCAGTATTTT. This encodes CASSVALATDTQYF.

The table lists this clone with a count of one. This chain joins TRBV5-1 and TRBJ1-4, with D possibly being TRBD1 (6 bases). Germline V gene sequence: CDR1 SGHRS, CDR2 YFSETQ. The V and J ends lost 6 bases and 6 bases respectively, with 24 bases between them. The CDR3 runs to 17 residues. This chain's CDR3 is CASTTRPSGDGDEKLFF. The CDR3 nucleotides read TGCGCCAGCACCACTCGACCCTCAGGGGACGGCGATGAAAAACTGTTTTTT. The variable domain in full, with the rest retrieved from reference TRBV5-1 and TRBJ1-4, is KAGVTQTPRYLIKTRGQQVTLSCSPISGHRSVSWYQQTPGQGLQFLFEYFSETQRNKGNFPGRFSGRQFSNSRSEMNVSTLELGDSALYLCASTTRPSGDGDEKLFFGSGTQLSVL.

This clone was observed a few times. The chain couples TRBV11-2 to TRBJ1-4; D is perhaps TRBD1 (5 bases). This CDR3 comprises 16 residues. CDR1 is SGHAT, CDR2 FQNNGV, per germline. Between the trimmed V and J ends, which lost 5 bases and 5 bases, there was a span of 18 bases. CDR3 loop: CASSPFGGARNEKLFF. CDR3 nucleotides: TGTGCCAGCAGCCCCTTTGGTGGGGCGCGGAATGAAAAACTGTTTTTT.

The chain is built from TRBV27 and TRBJ1-3; weak D call: TRBD1 (5 bases). V was clipped by 1 base and J by 4 bases, with 5 bases between them. From germline, CDR1 is MNHEY and CDR2 SMNVEV (reference sequence). CDR3 length: 13 amino acids. CDR3 loop: CASSLWGGNTIYF. The CDR3 nucleotides read TGTGCCAGCAGTTTATGGGGCGGAAACACCATATATTTT.

This clone has more than one count but fewer than ten. J is TRBJ1-6 and V is TRBV15, with D possibly matching TRBD1 (5 bases). Germline CDR1 LNHNV, CDR2 YYDKDF (reference sequence). This CDR3 spans 15 amino acids. The V gene lost 1 base and the J gene lost 10 bases, with 14 bases spanning the gap. The CDR3 nucleotides read TGTGCCACCAGCAGAGCCCGGACATCCGAATCACCCCTCCACTTT. Translated, it gives CATSRARTSESPLHF.

This chain joins TRBV4-1 and TRBJ1-2; D is unclear. In germline, CDR1 is MGHRA, CDR2 YSYEKL. The CDR3 extends over 14 amino acids. V lost 7 bases to trimming and J lost 2 bases, with 14 bases between them. DNA for the CDR3: TGCGCCAGCACCCGCACGACCGGGAACTATGGCTACACCTTC. As protein: CASTRTTGNYGYTF.

There are a few counts of this clone. The chain joins TRBV5-4 to TRBJ1-5; 7 bases fit TRBD1. From germline, CDR1 is SGHNT and CDR2 YYREEE (reference sequence). The CDR3 length is 15 residues. Written as DNA, the CDR3 is TGTGTCTCGAAGGGACAGACCCATAGCAATCAGCCCCAGCATTTT. It encodes CVSKGQTHSNQPQHF.

The rearrangement uses TRBV19 and TRBJ2-5, with 9 nucleotides matching TRBD2. CDR1 and CDR2 (germline): LNHDA, SQIVND (reference sequence). Losses at the gene ends were 4 bases for V and 5 bases for J; bases not matched to a gene: 5. The CDR3 extends over 14 amino acids. The CDR3 reads CASSRGLARETQYF. The CDR3, as DNA: TGTGCCAGTAGTAGGGGACTAGCTAGGGAGACCCAGTACTTC.

The V and J genes are TRBV2 and TRBJ1-2; 7 nucleotides align to TRBD1. With V trimmed by 5 bases and J by 3 bases, 6 bases remained unmatched. This CDR3 contains 14 residues. The germline V gene has CDR1 SNHLY and CDR2 FYNNEI. The CDR3 DNA is TGTGCCAGCAGTATAACAGGGGTGGACTATGGCTACACCTTC. Its translation: CASSITGVDYGYTF.

The chain recombines TRBV6-5 with TRBJ2-3, with D possibly TRBD1 on 6 matching bases. The CDR3 extends over 14 amino acids. Germline V gene lookup returns CDR1 MNHEY and CDR2 SVGAGI. V was shortened by 6 bases and J by 6 bases, with 16 bases between the two germline ends. This CDR3 is CASSLGQFGDTQYF. The CDR3 bases are TGTGCCAGCAGCCTAGGACAGTTTGGGGATACGCAGTATTTT.

About this clone: Other DNA sequences of this sample code for an identical CDR3. The chain couples TRBV7-2 to TRBJ1-5, with 8 bases identical to TRBD1. J gave up 5 bases and V 4 bases, and 1 base lay outside the gene matches. Per the germline V gene, CDR1 is SGHTA and CDR2 is FQGNSA. The CDR3 has 13 residues. CDR3 nucleotide sequence: TGTGCCAGCAGCTCACAGGGGGATCAGCCCCAGCATTTT. This encodes CASSSQGDQPQHF.

The rearrangement uses TRBV19 and TRBJ2-5; D gene ambiguous. Germline CDR1 and CDR2: LNHDA and SQIVND (reference sequence). The V gene lost 1 base and the J gene lost 2 bases, with 11 bases spanning the gap. CDR3 length equals 15 residues. CDR3 region: CASSIGRPLQETQYF. The CDR3 DNA reads as TGTGCCAGTAGTATAGGGCGGCCACTTCAAGAGACCCAGTACTTC.

This clone appeared a single time. V usage is TRBV19 and J usage is TRBJ2-1; the D is unclear. Trimming cost V 1 base and J 8 bases, with 9 bases left between them. CDR3 length: 13 amino acids. CDR1 and CDR2 (germline): LNHDA, SQIVND (reference sequence). CDR3 loop: CASSIVENDEQFF. CDR3 bases: TGTGCCAGTAGTATAGTCGAGAACGATGAGCAGTTCTTC.

The chain's CDR3 is CASSLQYPHNSPLHF. CDR3 DNA sequence: TGTGCCAGCAGTTTACAGTACCCCCATAATTCACCCCTCCACTTT. The genes are TRBV27 and TRBJ1-6; the D is unclear. Trimming pared 2 bases from V and 5 bases from J, leaving 10 bases between. CDR3 length: 15 residues. The V gene's germline CDR1 is MNHEY and CDR2 SMNVEV (reference sequence).

This chain joins TRBV14 and TRBJ1-1; a possible D gene is TRBD1 (5 bases). Germline CDR1 is SGHDN and CDR2 is FVKESK. V lost 4 bases to trimming and J lost 5 bases, with 11 bases between them. The CDR3 is 13 amino acids. The CDR3 loop reads CASSPWGETEAFF. The DNA for the CDR3 is TGTGCCAGCAGCCCCTGGGGGGAGACTGAAGCTTTCTTT.